Listed below are T cell receptor beta chains from one sample, sequenced in a study of cytomegalovirus exposure and HLA in healthy donors. Clones were sequenced by immunoSEQ multiplex PCR, and TCRdb holds only the in-frame ones, with some missing. The sample includes about 160,000 clones. Sequences were obtained from PBMCs. These receptors were obtained from a man aged 25-45 years in good health and CMV-seronegative. Both conserved end residues are part of each CDR3.

TRBV7-2,CASSFGGGREKLFF
TRBV5-1,CASSRGLAGGPGTDTQYF
TRBV27,CASSSTQGLAGAVYNEQFF
TRBV2,CASTRWGTGEDTQYF
TRBV9,CASSVVSISTDTQYF
TRBV2,CASKRSTGGYEQYF
TRBV13,CASSERRTSLEGYTF
TRBV27,CASSALGAGETQYF
TRBV4-1,CASSLAGQGGYEQYF
TRBV29-1,CSVLSLGQAPSYEQYF
TRBV5-1,CASRRERLGNEQFF
TRBV5-1,CASRPPGRGELFF
TRBV28,CASSFSIATDTQYF
TRBV27,CASSRDLNTEAFF
TRBV2,CASGAAWYQETQYF
TRBV5-6,CASSSGGGYGYTF
TRBV7-8,CASSPPRQGNLVPLHF
TRBV29-1,CSVERNTGELFF
TRBV7-9,CASSEGHPLGLNGYTF
TRBV28,CASSSFTGVGETQYF
TRBV6-5,CASSYSGQGETQYF
TRBV5-1,CASSFSGQLNEQFF
TRBV11-3,CASSLSNTEAFF
TRBV20-1,CSASLADTQYF
TRBV19,CASSIPGEVANYGYTF
TRBV9,CASSLHGSTNEKLFF
TRBV13,CASSLKAGGSYNEQFF
TRBV2,CASSEGASYEQYF
TRBV4-1,CASSQDGISGRGRYEQYF